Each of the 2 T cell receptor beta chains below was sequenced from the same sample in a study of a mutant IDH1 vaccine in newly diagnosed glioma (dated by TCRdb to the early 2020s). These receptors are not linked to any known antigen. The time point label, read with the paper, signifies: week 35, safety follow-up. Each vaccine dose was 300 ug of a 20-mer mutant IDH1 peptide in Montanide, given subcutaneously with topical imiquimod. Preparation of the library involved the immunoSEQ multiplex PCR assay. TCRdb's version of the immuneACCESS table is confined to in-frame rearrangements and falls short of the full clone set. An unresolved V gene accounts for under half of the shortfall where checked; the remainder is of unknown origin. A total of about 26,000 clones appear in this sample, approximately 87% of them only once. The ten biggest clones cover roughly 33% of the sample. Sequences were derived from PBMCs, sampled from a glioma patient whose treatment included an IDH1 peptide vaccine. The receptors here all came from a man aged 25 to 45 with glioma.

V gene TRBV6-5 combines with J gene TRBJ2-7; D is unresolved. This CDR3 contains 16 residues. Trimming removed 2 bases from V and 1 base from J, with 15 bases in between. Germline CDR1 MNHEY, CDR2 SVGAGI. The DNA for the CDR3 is TGTGCCAGCAGTTACGTATCCACCCACTCTTCCTACGAGCAGTACTTC. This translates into CASSYVSTHSSYEQYF.

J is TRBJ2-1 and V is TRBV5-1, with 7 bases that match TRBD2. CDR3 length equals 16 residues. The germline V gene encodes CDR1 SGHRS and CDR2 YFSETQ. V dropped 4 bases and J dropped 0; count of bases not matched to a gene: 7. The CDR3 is CASSLGGSASYNEQFF. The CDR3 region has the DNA TGCGCCAGCAGCCTCGGGGGGAGCGCCTCCTACAATGAGCAGTTCTTC.